The entry below gives a single T cell receptor (beta chain) sequence along with its context. The antigen remains unidentified. This sample is part of a study of cytomegalovirus exposure and HLA in healthy donors. General study findings and limits: Most TCR sequences proved rare, with some public TCRs found in many donors.

The PCR employed 60 Vbeta primers together with 13 Jbeta primers. Sequencing used immunoSEQ multiplex PCR; TCRdb keeps in-frame clones, though not all of them. The sample contains about 200,000 clones, just over 75% of which appear only once. The CDR3 extends over 14 amino acids. The germline V gene has CDR1 SGDLS and CDR2 YYNGEE. Trimming shortened V by 2 bases and J by 6 bases, and 12 bases separated the two germline ends. The sample comprised PBMCs. This receptor was obtained from a man under 40 in good health and CMV-seronegative. This chain joins TRBV9 and TRBJ2-1, with D possibly TRBD2 on 5 matching bases. This CDR3 reads CASSVYPGSNEQFF. The CDR3, as DNA: TGTGCCAGCAGCGTGTACCCGGGGAGCAATGAGCAGTTCTTC.